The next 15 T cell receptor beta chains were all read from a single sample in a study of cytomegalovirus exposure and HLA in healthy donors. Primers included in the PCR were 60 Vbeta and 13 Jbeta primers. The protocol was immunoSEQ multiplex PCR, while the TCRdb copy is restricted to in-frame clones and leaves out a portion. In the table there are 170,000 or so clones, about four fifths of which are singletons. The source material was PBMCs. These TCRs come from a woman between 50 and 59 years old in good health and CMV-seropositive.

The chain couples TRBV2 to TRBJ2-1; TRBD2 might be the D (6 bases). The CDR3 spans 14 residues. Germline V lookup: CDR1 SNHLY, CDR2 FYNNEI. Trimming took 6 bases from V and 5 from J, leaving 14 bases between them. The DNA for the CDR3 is TGTGCCAGCAGGTTGACTAGGGACGACAATGAGCAGTTCTTC. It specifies CASRLTRDDNEQFF.

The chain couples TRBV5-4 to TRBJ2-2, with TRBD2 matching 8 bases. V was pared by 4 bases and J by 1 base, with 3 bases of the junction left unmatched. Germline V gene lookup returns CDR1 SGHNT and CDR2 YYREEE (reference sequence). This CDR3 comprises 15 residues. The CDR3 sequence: CASSREGRNTGELFF. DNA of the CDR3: TGTGCCAGCAGCCGGGAGGGGAGGAACACCGGGGAGCTGTTTTTT.

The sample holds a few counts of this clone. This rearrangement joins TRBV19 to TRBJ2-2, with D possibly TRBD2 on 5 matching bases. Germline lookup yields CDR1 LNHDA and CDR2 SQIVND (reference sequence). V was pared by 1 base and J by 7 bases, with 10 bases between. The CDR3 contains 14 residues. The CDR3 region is CASSIGTAYGELFF. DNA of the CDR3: TGTGCCAGTAGTATAGGGACTGCCTACGGGGAGCTGTTTTTT.

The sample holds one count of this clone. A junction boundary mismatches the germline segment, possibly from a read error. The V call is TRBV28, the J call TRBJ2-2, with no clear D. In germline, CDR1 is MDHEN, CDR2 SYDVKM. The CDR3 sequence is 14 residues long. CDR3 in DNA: TGTGCCGGCAGGTATTCCGGGAACACCGGGGAGCTGTTTTTT. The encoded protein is CAGRYSGNTGELFF.

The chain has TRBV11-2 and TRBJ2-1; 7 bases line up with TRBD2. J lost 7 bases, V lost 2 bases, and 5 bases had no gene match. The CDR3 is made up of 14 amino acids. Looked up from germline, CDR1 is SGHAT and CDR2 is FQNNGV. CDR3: CASSLRREVNEQFF. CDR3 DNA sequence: TGTGCCAGCAGCTTAAGACGGGAGGTGAATGAGCAGTTCTTC.

The CDR3 DNA is TGCGCCAGCCATGACACCTACGAGCAGTACTTC. It yields the protein CASHDTYEQYF. The chain combines TRBV5-1 with TRBJ2-7; no definite D call. The CDR3 runs 11 residues. The ends were cut back, 7 bases at V and 2 bases at J, with 7 bases in the middle. Per the germline V gene, CDR1 is SGHRS and CDR2 is YFSETQ.

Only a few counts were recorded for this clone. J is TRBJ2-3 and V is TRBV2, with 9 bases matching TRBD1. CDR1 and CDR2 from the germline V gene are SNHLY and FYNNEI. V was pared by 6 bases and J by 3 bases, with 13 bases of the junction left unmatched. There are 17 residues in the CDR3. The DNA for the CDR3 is TGTGCCAGCAGGTTCGACAGGGGGGTTCGGGAGACAGATACGCAGTATTTT. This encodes CASRFDRGVRETDTQYF.

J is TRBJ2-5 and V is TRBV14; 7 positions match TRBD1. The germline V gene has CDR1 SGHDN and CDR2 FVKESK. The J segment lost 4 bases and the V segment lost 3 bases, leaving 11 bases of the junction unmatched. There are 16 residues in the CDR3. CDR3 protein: CASSQLGQVAGETQYF. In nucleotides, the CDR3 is TGTGCCAGCAGCCAGTTAGGACAGGTTGCAGGAGAGACCCAGTACTTC. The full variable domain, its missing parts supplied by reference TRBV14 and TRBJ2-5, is EAGVTQFPSHSVIEKGQTVTLRCDPISGHDNLYWYRRVMGKEIKFLLHFVKESKQDESGMPNNRFLAERTGGTYSTLKVQPAELEDSGVYFCASSQLGQVAGETQYFGPGTRLLVL.

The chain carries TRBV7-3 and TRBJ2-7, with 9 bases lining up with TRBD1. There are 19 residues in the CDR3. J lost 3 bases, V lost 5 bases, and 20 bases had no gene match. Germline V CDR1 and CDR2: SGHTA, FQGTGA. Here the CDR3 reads CASSLRGDTYRGQGYEQYF. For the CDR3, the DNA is TGTGCCAGCAGCCTCCGGGGGGACACCTACAGGGGGCAGGGCTACGAGCAGTACTTC.

The CDR3, as DNA: TGTGCCAGCAGCATCCGTGGGCCCTCGAGCCACGAGCAGTACTTC. It translates to CASSIRGPSSHEQYF. This rearrangement joins TRBV7-3 to TRBJ2-7; D unresolved. The CDR3 is made up of 15 amino acids. The germline CDR1 and CDR2 sequences are SGHTA and FQGTGA. Trimming cost V 5 bases and J 5 bases, with 19 bases left between them.

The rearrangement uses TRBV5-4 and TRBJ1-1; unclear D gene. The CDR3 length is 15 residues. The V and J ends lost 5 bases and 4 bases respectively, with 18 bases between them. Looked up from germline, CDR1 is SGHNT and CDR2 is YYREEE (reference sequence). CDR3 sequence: CASSGLAISSTEAFF. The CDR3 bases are TGTGCCAGCAGTGGACTCGCTATCTCGAGCACTGAAGCTTTCTTT. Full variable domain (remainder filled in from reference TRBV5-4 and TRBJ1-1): ETGVTQSPTHLIKTRGQQVTLRCSSQSGHNTVSWYQQALGQGPQFIFQYYREEENGRGNFPPRFSGLQFPNYSSELNVNALELDDSALYLCASSGLAISSTEAFFGQGTRLTVV.

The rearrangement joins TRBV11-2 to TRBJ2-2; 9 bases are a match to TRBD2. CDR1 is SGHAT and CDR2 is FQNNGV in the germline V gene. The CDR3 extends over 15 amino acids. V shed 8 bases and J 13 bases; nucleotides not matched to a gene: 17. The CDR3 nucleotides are TGTGCCAGCGCTGAAGGCGGGGGGGGCCCGCAGGTGCTGTTTTTT. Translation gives CASAEGGGGPQVLFF.

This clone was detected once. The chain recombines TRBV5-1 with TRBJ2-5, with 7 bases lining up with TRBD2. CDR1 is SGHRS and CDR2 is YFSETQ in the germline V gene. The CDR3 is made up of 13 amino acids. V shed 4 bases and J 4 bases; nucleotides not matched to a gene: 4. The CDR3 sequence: CASSRLAPETQYF. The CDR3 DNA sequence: TGCGCCAGCAGCCGACTAGCCCCAGAGACCCAGTACTTC.

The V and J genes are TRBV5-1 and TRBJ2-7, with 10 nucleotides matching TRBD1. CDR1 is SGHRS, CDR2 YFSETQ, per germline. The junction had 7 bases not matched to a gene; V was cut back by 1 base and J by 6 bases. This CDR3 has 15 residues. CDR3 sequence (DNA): TGCGCCAGCAGCTTGTCGCTCCGGGACAGGGGCGAGCAGTACTTC. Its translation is CASSLSLRDRGEQYF.

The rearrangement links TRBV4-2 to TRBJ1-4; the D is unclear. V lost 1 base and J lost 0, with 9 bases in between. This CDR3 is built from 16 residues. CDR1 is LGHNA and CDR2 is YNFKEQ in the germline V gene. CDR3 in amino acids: CASSQGSGTTNEKLFF. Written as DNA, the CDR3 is TGTGCCAGCAGCCAAGGGTCGGGAACAACTAATGAAAAACTGTTTTTT.